The clone carrying this T cell receptor beta chain was counted between two and nine times. These data belong to a study of T-cell reconstitution after alpha-beta-depleted transplantation in children. Unique molecular identifiers were built into the TCRbeta library. TCRdb re-called the PCR reads with MiXCR, one entry per CDR3 protein. The data contain 600,000 to 800,000 distinct CDR3 sequences, about 12% of them singletons. This CDR3 has 15 residues. Unmatched junction bases numbered 17, after V lost 6 bases and J lost 10 bases. In germline, CDR1 is SQVTM, CDR2 ANQGSEA. The sequence was collected from a girl aged 2 to 10 with congenital amegakaryocytic thrombocytopenia, due to receive a stem cell transplant. The material was PBMCs, obtained before TCRalphabeta/CD19-depleted stem cell transplant. The V call is TRBV29-1, the J call TRBJ2-5, with 10 bases aligning to TRBD2. CDR3 DNA: TGCAGCGTCTTCCCCCTGACTAGCGGGCATCCAGACCAGTACTTC. This codes for CSVFPLTSGHPDQYF.